Shown below are 29 T cell receptor beta chains from a single sample sequenced in a study of blood T cells in healthy people across ages. A sample-barcoded 5' primer and a J-beta primer mix were used in a second PCR of roughly 6 to 12 cycles. Using its own MiXCR run on the 5' RACE reads, TCRdb lists one record per CDR3 protein. The data show approximately 940,000 distinct CDR3 sequences, roughly 52% seen once. The sequencing input was blood. All receptors come from a man aged 30 to 45 in good health.

Regarding this clonotype: Mismatch with germline at one junction end may stem from a read error. This rearrangement joins TRBV5-1 to TRBJ2-7, with D maybe TRBD2 (6 bases). Germline V gene data show CDR1 as SGHRS and CDR2 as YFSETQ. The CDR3 covers 12 residues. This chain's CDR3 is CARSSGAYEQYF. For the CDR3, the DNA is TGCGCCAGAAGCTCGGGGGCCTACGAGCAGTACTTC.

This CDR3 reads CASSVDGLLYEQYF. The CDR3 DNA is TGTGCCAGCAGTGTAGACGGTCTTCTCTACGAGCAGTACTTC. The chain recombines TRBV6-4 with TRBJ2-4; D is unresolved. Matching the DNA end better, TRBJ2-7 makes the J call doubtful. This CDR3 has 14 amino acids. Germline loops: CDR1 MRHNA, CDR2 SNTAGT.

This clonotype was counted a single time. This sequence joins TRBV6-6 and TRBJ2-1; 10 nucleotides align to TRBD1. The germline V gene encodes CDR1 MNHNY and CDR2 SVGAGI (reference sequence). V was clipped by 8 bases and J by 7 bases; unmatched bases: 8. CDR3 length: 14 residues. The CDR3 sequence: CASHRGQGENEQFF. The DNA for the CDR3 is TGTGCCAGCCACCGCGGACAGGGGGAGAATGAGCAGTTCTTC.

The rearrangement links TRBV6-1 to TRBJ2-7; no reliable D call. This CDR3 is 15 amino acids long. V lost 6 bases to trimming and J lost 0 bases, with 15 bases between them. Germline-derived CDR1 and CDR2 are MNHNS and SASEGT. The CDR3 nucleotides read TGTGCCAGCAGCTCTCCGGAAAGGAGCTCCTACGAGCAGTACTTC. Protein product: CASSSPERSSYEQYF.

The chain carries TRBV5-1 and TRBJ2-5; maybe TRBD2 (5 bases). Germline V gene lookup returns CDR1 SGHRS and CDR2 YFSETQ. Trimming cost V 5 bases and J 1 base, with 9 bases left between them. The CDR3 has 13 amino acids. The CDR3, as DNA: TGCGCCAGCAGTCGAGCGGCCCAAGAGACCCAGTACTTC. It is translated as CASSRAAQETQYF.

V usage is TRBV7-9 and J usage is TRBJ2-3; no clear D. The germline V gene has CDR1 SEHNR and CDR2 FQNEAQ (reference sequence). The CDR3 has 17 amino acids. V dropped 5 bases and J dropped 5 bases, with 23 bases sitting between them. The DNA of the CDR3 is TGTGCCAGCAGCGCAATGTTGGGCAGCGACACGGAAGATACGCAGTATTTT. Its protein product is CASSAMLGSDTEDTQYF.

This rearrangement joins TRBV12-3 or TRBV12-4 to TRBJ1-2; the D is unclear. The V end lost 1 base, the J end lost 4 bases, and 10 bases lay between the germline ends. The CDR3 contains 14 residues. The CDR3 coding sequence is TGTGCCAGCAGTTTAGTCAGAGATTCCTATGGCTACACCTTC. Its translation is CASSLVRDSYGYTF.

CDR3 coding DNA: TGTGCCAGCAGCGGGAACCGGGACCCACACCCAACAGATACGCAGTATTTT. This translates into CASSGNRDPHPTDTQYF. V gene TRBV5-4 combines with J gene TRBJ2-3; tentatively, D is TRBD1 or TRBD2 (5 bases each). The V gene lost 4 bases and the J gene lost 3 bases, with 21 bases spanning the gap. This CDR3 comprises 17 residues. The germline V gene has CDR1 SGHNT and CDR2 YYREEE (reference sequence).

This chain connects TRBV20-1 to TRBJ2-1; 8 positions match TRBD2. From germline, CDR1 is DFQATT and CDR2 SNEGSKA (reference sequence). J lost 8 bases, V lost 4 bases, and 7 bases had no gene match. CDR3 length equals 13 residues. The CDR3 reads CSATSGGRDEQFF. The CDR3 DNA follows: TGCAGTGCTACCAGCGGGGGCCGGGATGAGCAGTTCTTC.

The chain uses TRBV4-1 and TRBJ2-1; D is uncertain. The CDR3 is 15 residues long. The germline V and J ends were trimmed by 0 bases and 6 bases, with 12 bases remaining between them. CDR1 and CDR2 from the germline V gene are MGHRA and YSYEKL. CDR3 sequence (DNA): TGCGCCAGCAGCCAAGATGGTCTAGGCCTCAATGAGCAGTTCTTC. This sequence encodes CASSQDGLGLNEQFF.

This clonotype turned up a few times. The chain has TRBV6-2 or TRBV6-3 and TRBJ2-7, with D possibly matching TRBD1 (6 bases). The V and J ends lost 3 bases and 2 bases respectively, with 11 bases between them. CDR1 is MNHEY, CDR2 SVGEGT, per germline. The CDR3 extends over 14 amino acids. The CDR3 DNA sequence: TGTGCCAGCAGTTATACAGGGACGACCTACGAGCAGTACTTC. Its translation: CASSYTGTTYEQYF.

The chain links TRBV5-1 to TRBJ2-5; D not certain. Germline values: CDR1 SGHRS, CDR2 YFSETQ. The CDR3 has 15 amino acids. The V gene lost 0 bases and the J gene lost 11 bases, with 20 bases spanning the gap. CDR3 region: CASSLANPPANEQYF. The CDR3 DNA reads TGCGCCAGCAGCTTGGCCAATCCGCCAGCGAATGAGCAGTACTTC.

V gene TRBV7-9 combines with J gene TRBJ2-7; possible D gene TRBD2, 6 bases. There are 15 residues in the CDR3. V lost 5 bases and J 3 bases, leaving 17 bases between the germline ends. Germline CDR1 and CDR2: SEHNR and FQNEAQ (reference sequence). In DNA form, the CDR3 reads TGTGCCAGCAGCCCACGGGCGGGGCAGAACTACGAGCAGTACTTC. Translated, it gives CASSPRAGQNYEQYF.

The chain employs TRBV6-1 and TRBJ1-5, with TRBD1 matching over 8 bases. The length of the CDR3 is 15 residues. Germline lookup yields CDR1 MNHNS and CDR2 SASEGT. The J segment lost 5 bases and the V segment lost 4 bases, leaving 7 bases of the junction unmatched. CDR3 DNA: TGTGCCAGCAGTGCTACGACAGGGGAGGATCAGCCCCAGCATTTT. Translating gives CASSATTGEDQPQHF.

This clonotype was observed a few times. Here the CDR3 reads CASSQSQGRGRETQYF. The CDR3 DNA reads TGCGCCAGCAGCCAATCCCAGGGGCGGGGGAGAGAGACCCAGTACTTC. V usage is TRBV4-1 and J usage is TRBJ2-5, with D tentatively TRBD2 (7 bases). Between the trimmed V and J ends, which lost 2 bases and 4 bases, there was a span of 17 bases. Germline CDR1 and CDR2: MGHRA and YSYEKL. The CDR3 spans 16 residues.

The chain employs TRBV7-8 and TRBJ2-3, with 11 bases fitting TRBD2. Germline loops: CDR1 SGHVS, CDR2 FQNEAQ. This CDR3 region has 17 residues. The V gene end was trimmed by 2 bases and the J gene end by 2 bases; junction bases not matched to a gene: 6. In DNA form, the CDR3 reads TGTGCCAGCAGCTTACTAGCGGGAGGCCAAACCACAGATACGCAGTATTTT. The encoded protein is CASSLLAGGQTTDTQYF.

The chain couples TRBV7-9 to TRBJ2-3; no firm D call. Trimming left V 0 bases short and J 5 bases short, with 6 bases between. This CDR3 contains 13 residues. From germline, CDR1 is SEHNR and CDR2 FQNEAQ (reference sequence). CDR3 region: CASSLAALDTQYF. CDR3 DNA: TGTGCCAGCAGCTTAGCGGCCCTAGATACGCAGTATTTT. Full variable domain (outside the CDR3, taken from reference TRBV7-9 and TRBJ2-3): DTGVSQNPRHKITKRGQNVTFRCDPISEHNRLYWYRQTLGQGPEFLTYFQNEAQLEKSRLLSDRFSAERPKGSFSTLEIQRTEQGDSAMYLCASSLAALDTQYFGPGTRLTVL.

The chain has TRBV28 and TRBJ2-7; 8 nucleotides line up with TRBD1. The CDR3 extends over 14 amino acids. The V and J ends lost 5 bases and 4 bases, in that order; junction bases with no gene match: 7. CDR1 MDHEN and CDR2 SYDVKM come from the germline V gene. The CDR3 loop reads CASSLRQGRYEQYF. The CDR3 DNA reads TGTGCCAGCAGTCTCCGACAGGGGAGGTACGAGCAGTACTTC.

The table lists this clonotype with a count of one. This chain connects TRBV5-1 to TRBJ2-7, with D maybe TRBD1 (6 bases). Germline-derived CDR1 and CDR2 are SGHRS and YFSETQ. V lost 3 bases and J lost 3, with 10 bases in between. The CDR3 is 13 amino acids. The chain's CDR3 is CASSWPDSYEQYF. The CDR3 nucleotides read TGCGCCAGCAGCTGGCCGGACAGCTACGAGCAGTACTTC.

This clonotype appeared a single time. The rearrangement uses TRBV10-3 and TRBJ1-5; D ambiguous. Germline V gene lookup returns CDR1 ENHRY and CDR2 SYGVKD. CDR3 size: 14 residues. V lost 1 base to trimming and J lost 6 bases, with 10 bases between them. The CDR3 DNA is TGTGCCATCAGTGAGTGGGGAATTGCTCAGCCCCAGCATTTT. This gives the protein CAISEWGIAQPQHF.

The chain recombines TRBV7-2 with TRBJ2-7; D is perhaps TRBD2 (6 bases). The CDR3 sequence is 15 residues long. The ends were cut back, 0 bases at V and 2 bases at J, with 11 bases in the middle. Germline CDR1 SGHTA, CDR2 FQGNSA. Written as DNA, the CDR3 is TGTGCCAGCAGCTTAGCGTCTAGCGCGACCTACGAGCAGTACTTC. Its protein product is CASSLASSATYEQYF.

The rearrangement links TRBV7-6 to TRBJ1-1; D is unclear. Trimming took off 4 bases at V and 8 bases at J, with 8 bases between the two ends. Germline V gene data show CDR1 as SGHVS and CDR2 as FNYEAQ. The CDR3 is 11 amino acids. The CDR3 protein is CASSSGEEAFF. The CDR3, as DNA: TGTGCCAGCAGCTCGGGAGAAGAAGCTTTCTTT.

This clonotype was observed a few times. The V gene is TRBV5-4, the J gene TRBJ2-1; 8 bases fit TRBD2. With V trimmed by 4 bases and J by 15 bases, 6 bases remained unmatched. The CDR3 has 11 residues. Germline values: CDR1 SGHNT, CDR2 YYREEE (reference sequence). In nucleotides, the CDR3 is TGTGCCAGCAGCGCCGGGACTAGACCGTTCTTC. It is translated as CASSAGTRPFF.

This clonotype was seen many times. V and J are TRBV12-3 or TRBV12-4 and TRBJ2-3; perhaps TRBD2 as D (6 bases). This CDR3 spans 17 amino acids. The V gene lost 5 bases and the J gene lost 2 bases, with 20 bases spanning the gap. Written as DNA, the CDR3 is TGTGCCAGCAGTCAGCTCTCCCGGCGGGGACCCACAGATACGCAGTATTTT. Its protein is CASSQLSRRGPTDTQYF.

This clonotype was picked up a small number of times. The J gene is TRBJ2-5, the V gene TRBV24-1; possible D gene TRBD1, 5 bases. The CDR3 has 13 amino acids. Germline V lookup: CDR1 KGHDR, CDR2 SFDVKD. Trimming took off 4 bases at V and 7 bases at J, with 12 bases between the two ends. CDR3 sequence reads: CATSDPPTGTQYF. CDR3 coding DNA: TGTGCCACCAGTGACCCTCCTACAGGGACCCAGTACTTC.

V gene TRBV20-1 combines with J gene TRBJ2-3; D is unclear. CDR1 DFQATT and CDR2 SNEGSKA come from the germline V gene (reference sequence). The CDR3 covers 11 residues. Trimming stripped 3 bases from V and 10 bases from J, with 11 bases between. CDR3: CSASLQEPQYF. CDR3 in DNA: TGCAGTGCTAGTCTCCAGGAACCGCAGTATTTT.

This clonotype appeared once. This CDR3 is CASSPIDRERNGYTF. The CDR3 DNA follows: TGTGCCAGCAGTCCGATAGACAGGGAGAGGAATGGCTACACCTTC. V usage is TRBV6-1 and J usage is TRBJ1-2, with TRBD1 matching 7 bases. CDR1 and CDR2 from the germline V gene are MNHNS and SASEGT. Losses at the gene ends were 5 bases for V and 6 bases for J; bases not matched to a gene: 12. The CDR3 is 15 residues long.

The chain has TRBV7-9 and TRBJ2-1, with D perhaps assigned TRBD1 or TRBD2 (5 bases each). The J call may be mistaken, given a closer DNA end match to TRBJ2-7. The CDR3 is 14 residues long. Germline V lookup: CDR1 SEHNR, CDR2 FQNEAQ (reference sequence). CDR3 sequence: CASSFAGSGYEQYF. Here the CDR3 DNA reads TGTGCCAGCAGCTTCGCAGGGAGTGGGTACGAGCAGTACTTC.

This clonotype showed up just a few times. This chain uses TRBV2 with TRBJ2-3; D gene ambiguous. Trimming took off 8 bases at V and 6 bases at J, with 9 bases between the two ends. Germline V CDR1 and CDR2: SNHLY, FYNNEI. This CDR3 contains 11 residues. CDR3 amino acids: CASLTSDTQYF. The CDR3 DNA reads as TGTGCCAGCTTAACGTCCGATACGCAGTATTTT.